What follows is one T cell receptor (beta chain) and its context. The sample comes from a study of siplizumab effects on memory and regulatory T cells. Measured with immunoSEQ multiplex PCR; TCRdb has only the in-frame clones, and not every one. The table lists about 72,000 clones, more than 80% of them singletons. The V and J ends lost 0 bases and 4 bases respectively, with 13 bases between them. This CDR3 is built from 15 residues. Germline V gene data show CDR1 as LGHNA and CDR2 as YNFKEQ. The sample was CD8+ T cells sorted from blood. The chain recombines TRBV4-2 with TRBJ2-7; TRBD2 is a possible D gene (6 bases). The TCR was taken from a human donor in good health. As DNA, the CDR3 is TGTGCCAGCAGCCAAGATCGGGGAGGAGCATACGAGCAGTACTTC. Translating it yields CASSQDRGGAYEQYF.